The rows below give T cell receptor beta chains drawn from one sample of a study of T cells expressing NK-cell markers. TCRdb reprocessed the 5' RACE reads; each CDR3 protein has one entry and no DNA is given. The data include 500,000 to 700,000 distinct CDR3 sequences; the top ten clones carry around 3.3%. The sequenced sample was blood T cells: a sorted CD56 or NKG2C T cell subset, CD4+ or CD8+ T cells, or bulk PBMC T cells (not recorded which). All receptors come from a man younger than 35 in good health. The CDR3 runs from the conserved cysteine through the conserved F or W.

j_call: TRBJ1-2
cdr3_length: 13
v_call: TRBV20-1
cdr3_aa: CSASQGLSYGYTF

j_call: TRBJ2-2
cdr3_length: 15
v_call: TRBV20-1
cdr3_aa: CSARVSSWATGELFF

j_call: TRBJ2-2
cdr3_length: 12
v_call: TRBV10-3
cdr3_aa: CAISEGAGELFF

j_call: TRBJ1-3
cdr3_length: 15
v_call: TRBV5-1
cdr3_aa: CASSWGQGSGNTIYF

j_call: TRBJ2-2
cdr3_length: 16
v_call: TRBV7-6
cdr3_aa: CASSSSPGRDTGELFF

j_call: TRBJ2-1
cdr3_length: 14
v_call: TRBV7-9
cdr3_aa: CASSPRQGLDEQFF

j_call: TRBJ2-1
cdr3_length: 13
v_call: TRBV18
cdr3_aa: CASSGEGRNEQFF

j_call: TRBJ2-1
cdr3_length: 14
v_call: TRBV29-1
cdr3_aa: CSVERLAGGDEQFF

j_call: TRBJ2-3
cdr3_length: 15
v_call: TRBV12-3/TRBV12-4
cdr3_aa: CASSKDSTSTDTQYF

j_call: TRBJ2-5
cdr3_length: 16
v_call: TRBV5-6
cdr3_aa: CASSSPNRVDQETQYF

j_call: TRBJ2-7
cdr3_length: 15
v_call: TRBV29-1
cdr3_aa: CSVAVRERRLYEQYF

j_call: TRBJ2-2
cdr3_length: 16
v_call: TRBV4-1
cdr3_aa: CASSQVGRTGTGELFF

j_call: TRBJ1-5
cdr3_length: 15
v_call: TRBV5-6
cdr3_aa: CASSLAGKSNQPQHF

j_call: TRBJ2-1
cdr3_length: 11
v_call: TRBV10-3
cdr3_aa: CAISYDNEQFF

j_call: TRBJ1-4
cdr3_length: 17
v_call: TRBV4-1
cdr3_aa: CASSQEGGVATNEKLFF

j_call: TRBJ1-2
cdr3_length: 12
v_call: TRBV5-5
cdr3_aa: CASSFGDHGYTF

j_call: TRBJ2-1
cdr3_length: 16
v_call: TRBV28
cdr3_aa: CASSLPAGGIYNEQFF

j_call: TRBJ1-6
cdr3_length: 14
v_call: TRBV7-9
cdr3_aa: CASSTNSGNSPLHF

j_call: TRBJ2-3
cdr3_length: 15
v_call: TRBV24-1
cdr3_aa: CATSDQRPGTDTQYF

j_call: TRBJ2-5
cdr3_length: 19
v_call: TRBV4-3
cdr3_aa: CASSQGLAGGPVGRETQYF

j_call: TRBJ2-2
cdr3_length: 14
v_call: TRBV11-3
cdr3_aa: CASSFGDPAGELFF

j_call: TRBJ2-4
cdr3_length: 16
v_call: TRBV7-2
cdr3_aa: CASSRGGGSSGDIQYF

j_call: TRBJ1-5
cdr3_length: 17
v_call: TRBV4-2
cdr3_aa: CASSQDLGAGRGQPQHF

j_call: TRBJ2-1
cdr3_length: 17
v_call: TRBV3-1
cdr3_aa: CASSQARLDRWDNEQFF

j_call: TRBJ2-7
cdr3_length: 15
v_call: TRBV3-1
cdr3_aa: CASSRSSGDSYEQYF

j_call: TRBJ2-1
cdr3_length: 16
v_call: TRBV7-3
cdr3_aa: CASSLLPSTSYNEQFF

j_call: TRBJ1-1
cdr3_length: 12
v_call: TRBV3-1
cdr3_aa: CASSFLQAEAFF

j_call: TRBJ2-7
cdr3_length: 12
v_call: TRBV7-6
cdr3_aa: CASSLVWPEQYF

j_call: TRBJ2-5
cdr3_length: 14
v_call: TRBV7-2
cdr3_aa: CASSLPAGYETQYF

j_call: TRBJ2-4
cdr3_length: 16
v_call: TRBV3-1
cdr3_aa: CASSPAGGGAKNIQYF

j_call: TRBJ2-1
cdr3_length: 15
v_call: TRBV5-1
cdr3_aa: CASSQTSGYYNEQFF

j_call: TRBJ2-1
cdr3_length: 16
v_call: TRBV12-3/TRBV12-4
cdr3_aa: CASSLDGTSVRNEQFF

j_call: TRBJ2-7
cdr3_length: 15
v_call: TRBV15
cdr3_aa: CATSRDHQGSYEQYF

j_call: TRBJ2-1
cdr3_length: 13
v_call: TRBV5-1
cdr3_aa: CASSLVLGGEQFF

j_call: TRBJ2-1
cdr3_length: 15
v_call: TRBV11-1
cdr3_aa: CASSTQEAPKNEQFF

j_call: TRBJ2-7
cdr3_length: 12
v_call: TRBV18
cdr3_aa: CARLAGKYEQYF

j_call: TRBJ2-1
cdr3_length: 14
v_call: TRBV15
cdr3_aa: CATSTDGGYNEQFF

j_call: TRBJ2-3
cdr3_length: 13
v_call: TRBV12-3/TRBV12-4
cdr3_aa: CASTQESTDTQYF

j_call: TRBJ2-1
cdr3_length: 13
v_call: TRBV5-1
cdr3_aa: CASSLTSGREQFF

j_call: TRBJ1-5
cdr3_length: 15
v_call: TRBV11-2
cdr3_aa: CASSLDKRSNQPQHF

j_call: TRBJ2-7
cdr3_length: 18
v_call: TRBV20-1
cdr3_aa: CSASQLYRAGDQTYEQYF

j_call: TRBJ2-7
cdr3_length: 15
v_call: TRBV29-1
cdr3_aa: CSGQTGGGTTGEQYF

j_call: TRBJ1-5
cdr3_length: 15
v_call: TRBV12-3/TRBV12-4
cdr3_aa: CASRKTGGQNQPQHF

j_call: TRBJ2-1
cdr3_length: 15
v_call: TRBV19
cdr3_aa: CASSIGLAVYNEQFF

j_call: TRBJ2-4
cdr3_length: 13
v_call: TRBV27
cdr3_aa: CASSLGERDIQYF

j_call: TRBJ2-1
cdr3_length: 12
v_call: TRBV4-3
cdr3_aa: CASSYIFGEQFF

j_call: TRBJ2-7
cdr3_length: 14
v_call: TRBV11-2
cdr3_aa: CASRKVGTGVEQYF

j_call: TRBJ2-2
cdr3_length: 14
v_call: TRBV12-5
cdr3_aa: CASGTSRNTGELFF

j_call: TRBJ2-7
cdr3_length: 14
v_call: TRBV6-2/TRBV6-3
cdr3_aa: CASREPSGEYEQYF

j_call: TRBJ2-4
cdr3_length: 14
v_call: TRBV4-1
cdr3_aa: CASSQDPTTGIQYF

j_call: TRBJ1-1
cdr3_length: 14
v_call: TRBV12-3/TRBV12-4
cdr3_aa: CASGGQGETSEAFF

j_call: TRBJ2-3
cdr3_length: 16
v_call: TRBV9
cdr3_aa: CASSGSTSGGADTQYF